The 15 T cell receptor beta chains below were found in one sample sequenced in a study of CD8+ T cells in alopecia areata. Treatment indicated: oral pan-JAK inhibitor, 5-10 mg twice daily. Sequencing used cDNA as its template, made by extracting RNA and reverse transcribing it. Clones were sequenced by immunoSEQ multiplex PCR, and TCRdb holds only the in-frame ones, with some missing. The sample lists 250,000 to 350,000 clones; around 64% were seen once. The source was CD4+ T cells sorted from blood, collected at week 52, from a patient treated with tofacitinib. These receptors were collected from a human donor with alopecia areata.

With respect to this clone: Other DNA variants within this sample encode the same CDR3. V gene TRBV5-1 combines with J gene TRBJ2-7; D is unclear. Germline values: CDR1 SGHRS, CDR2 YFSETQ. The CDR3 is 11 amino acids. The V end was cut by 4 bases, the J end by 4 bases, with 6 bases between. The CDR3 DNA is TGCGCCAGCAGCCCAGGATACGAGCAGTACTTC. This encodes CASSPGYEQYF.

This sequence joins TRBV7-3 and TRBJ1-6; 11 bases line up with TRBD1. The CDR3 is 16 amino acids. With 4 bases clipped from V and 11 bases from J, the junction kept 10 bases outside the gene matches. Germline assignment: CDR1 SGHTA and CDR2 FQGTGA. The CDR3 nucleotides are TGTGCCAGCAGCTCCCAACGCCGGGACAGGGGGACACCCCTCCACTTT. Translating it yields CASSSQRRDRGTPLHF.

CDR3 sequence (DNA): TGCAGCGTTGTGTCCGGTTTCAATGAGCAGTTCTTC. Protein sequence: CSVVSGFNEQFF. The gene calls are TRBV29-1 and TRBJ2-1; D unclear. This CDR3 comprises 12 residues. V was cut by 4 bases and J by 6 bases, with 10 bases left in between. CDR1 is SQVTM and CDR2 is ANQGSEA in the germline V gene.

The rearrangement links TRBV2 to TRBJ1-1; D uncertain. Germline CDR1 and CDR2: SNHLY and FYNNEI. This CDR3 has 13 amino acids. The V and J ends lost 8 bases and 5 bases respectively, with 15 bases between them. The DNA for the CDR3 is TGTGCCAGCGAGCCGGCACCCCGAACTGAAGCTTTCTTT. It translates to CASEPAPRTEAFF.

CDR3 sequence: CSADRGRKETQYF. CDR3 DNA sequence: TGCAGCGCAGACAGGGGGCGAAAAGAGACCCAGTACTTC. The V gene is TRBV29-1, the J gene TRBJ2-5; TRBD1 matches 10 bases. The V gene's germline CDR1 is SQVTM and CDR2 ANQGSEA. The CDR3 is 13 residues long. Losses at the gene ends were 7 bases for V and 3 bases for J; bases not matched to a gene: 5.

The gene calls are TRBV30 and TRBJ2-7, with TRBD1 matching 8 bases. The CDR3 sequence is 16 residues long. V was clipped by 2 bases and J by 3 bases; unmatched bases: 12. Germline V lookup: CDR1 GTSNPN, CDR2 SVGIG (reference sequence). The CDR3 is CAWSHPGQGRIYEQYF. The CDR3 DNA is TGTGCCTGGAGTCACCCAGGACAGGGACGTATCTACGAGCAGTACTTC.

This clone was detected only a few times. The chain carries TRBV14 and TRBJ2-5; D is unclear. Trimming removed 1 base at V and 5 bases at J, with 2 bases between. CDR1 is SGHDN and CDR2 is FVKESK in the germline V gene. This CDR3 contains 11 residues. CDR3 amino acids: CASSQAETQYF. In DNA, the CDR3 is TGTGCCAGCAGCCAAGCGGAGACCCAGTACTTC.

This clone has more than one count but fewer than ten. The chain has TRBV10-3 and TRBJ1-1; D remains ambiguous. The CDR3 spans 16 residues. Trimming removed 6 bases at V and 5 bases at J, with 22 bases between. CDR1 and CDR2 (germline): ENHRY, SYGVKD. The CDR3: CAIREGLAGLGTEAFF. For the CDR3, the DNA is TGTGCCATCAGGGAGGGCCTGGCTGGGCTGGGGACTGAAGCTTTCTTT.

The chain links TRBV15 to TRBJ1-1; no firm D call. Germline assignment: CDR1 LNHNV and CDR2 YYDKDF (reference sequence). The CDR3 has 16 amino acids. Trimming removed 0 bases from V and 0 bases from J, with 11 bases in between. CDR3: CATSRDLIPLNTEAFF. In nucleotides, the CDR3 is TGTGCCACCAGCAGAGATCTTATACCCTTGAACACTGAAGCTTTCTTT. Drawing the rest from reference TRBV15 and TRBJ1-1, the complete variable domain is DAMVIQNPRYQVTQFGKPVTLSCSQTLNHNVMYWYQQKSSQAPKLLFHYYDKDFNNEADTPDNFQSRRPNTSFCFLDIRSPGLGDTAMYLCATSRDLIPLNTEAFFGQGTRLTVV.

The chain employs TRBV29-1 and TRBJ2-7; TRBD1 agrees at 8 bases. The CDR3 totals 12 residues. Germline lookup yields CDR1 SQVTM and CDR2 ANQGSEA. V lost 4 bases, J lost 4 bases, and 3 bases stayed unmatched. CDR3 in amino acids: CSVGWTGYEQYF. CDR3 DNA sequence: TGCAGCGTTGGATGGACAGGGTACGAGCAGTACTTC.

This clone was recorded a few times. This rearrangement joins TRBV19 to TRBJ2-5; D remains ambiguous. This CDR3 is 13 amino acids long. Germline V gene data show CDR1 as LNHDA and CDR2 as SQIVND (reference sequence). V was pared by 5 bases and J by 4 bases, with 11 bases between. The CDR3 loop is CASSAGWRETQYF. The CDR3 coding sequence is TGTGCCAGTAGTGCTGGATGGAGAGAGACCCAGTACTTC.

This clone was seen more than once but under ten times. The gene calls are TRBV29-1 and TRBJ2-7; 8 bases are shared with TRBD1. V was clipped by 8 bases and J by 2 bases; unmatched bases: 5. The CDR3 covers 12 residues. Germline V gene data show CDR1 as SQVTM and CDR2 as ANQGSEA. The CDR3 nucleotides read TGCAGCATTCGGACAGGGCCCTACGAGCAGTACTTC. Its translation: CSIRTGPYEQYF.

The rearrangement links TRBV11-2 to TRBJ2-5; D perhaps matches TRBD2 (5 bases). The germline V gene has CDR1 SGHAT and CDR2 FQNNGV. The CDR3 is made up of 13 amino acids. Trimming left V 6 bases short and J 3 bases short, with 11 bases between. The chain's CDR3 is CASSRDREETQYF. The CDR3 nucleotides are TGTGCCAGCAGTCGGGATCGGGAAGAGACCCAGTACTTC.

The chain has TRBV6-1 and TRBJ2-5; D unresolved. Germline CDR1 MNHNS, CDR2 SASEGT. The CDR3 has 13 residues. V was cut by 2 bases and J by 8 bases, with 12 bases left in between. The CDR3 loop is CASSERPNPTQYF. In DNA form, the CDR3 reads TGTGCCAGCAGTGAACGGCCCAACCCCACCCAGTACTTC.

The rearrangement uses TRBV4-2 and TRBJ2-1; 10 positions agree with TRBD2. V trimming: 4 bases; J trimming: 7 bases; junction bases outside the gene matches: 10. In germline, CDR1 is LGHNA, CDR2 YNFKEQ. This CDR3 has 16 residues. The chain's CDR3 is CASSLSAGGSGNEQFF. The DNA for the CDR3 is TGTGCCAGCAGCCTTTCAGCGGGGGGGTCGGGAAATGAGCAGTTCTTC.